This TCR beta chain originates from a study of cytomegalovirus exposure and HLA in healthy donors. Study at large: Of the donors genotyped, about 410 in all, about 82% fell in the Caucasian-associated ancestry cluster.

The CDR3 spans 9 residues. In germline, CDR1 is MRHNA, CDR2 SNTAGT. Sampled while nominally healthy, donors likely had unrecorded immune exposures. General observations from the study: It was reportedly the case that the classifier diagnosed cytomegalovirus status with high specificity and sensitivity. Presence/absence comparisons presumed near-even sequencing depth among donors.

Amplification used 60 Vbeta primers and 13 Jbeta primers. The method was immunoSEQ multiplex PCR; TCRdb's version includes in-frame clones alone and lacks a portion of them. Counted here are some 120,000 clones, roughly 74% occurring once; the ten biggest clones make up 5.8%. Worth noting for this clone: Its antigen remains unidentified.

This chain joins TRBV6-4 and TRBJ2-3; a possible D gene is TRBD2 (6 bases). The sequencing input was PBMCs. The clonotype was recovered from a woman aged 50 to 65 in good health and CMV-seropositive. CDR3 loop: CPGVDTQYF. Here the CDR3 DNA reads TGTCCGGGGGTAGATACGCAGTATTTT.